Below are 29 T cell receptor beta chains sequenced from a single sample in a study of early T cells in non-severe SARS-CoV-2 infection. TCRdb independently ran MiXCR on the 5' RACE reads; one entry per CDR3 protein. In the table there are about 90,000 distinct CDR3 sequences, approximately 12% of which are singletons. This sample comprised whole blood, obtained at baseline. The receptors here all came from an adult who was a healthcare worker with PCR-confirmed SARS-CoV-2 infection or an uninfected control (not recorded which).

The gene calls are TRBV5-1 and TRBJ2-7; 9 nucleotides line up with TRBD1. This CDR3 region has 14 residues. After removal of 3 bases from V and 6 bases from J, the junction contained 7 bases not matched to a gene. Germline V gene lookup returns CDR1 SGHRS and CDR2 YFSETQ. CDR3 DNA sequence: TGCGCCAGCAGCTGGGGGACAGGGAAGGGCGAGCAGTACTTC. Protein product: CASSWGTGKGEQYF.

This clonotype was observed many times. The CDR3 bases are TGTGCCAGCAGCTTACGACCTGGAAACACCATATATTTT. Protein product: CASSLRPGNTIYF. The chain recombines TRBV7-3 with TRBJ1-3; D not certain. The CDR3 totals 13 residues. Germline V gene lookup returns CDR1 SGHTA and CDR2 FQGTGA. Trimming pared 2 bases from V and 2 bases from J, leaving 4 bases between.

This clonotype was counted only a few times. The genes are TRBV20-1 and TRBJ1-2, with D uncertain. Germline CDR1 is DFQATT and CDR2 is SNEGSKA (reference sequence). V was clipped by 6 bases and J by 4 bases, with 12 bases between them. The CDR3 runs to 12 residues. The CDR3 DNA reads TGCAGTGCCCCCGGGGAGATCTATGGCTACACCTTC. As protein: CSAPGEIYGYTF.

This clonotype has ten or more counts. CDR3 region: CASSLTGTGYGYTF. Here the CDR3 DNA reads TGTGCCAGCAGCCTAACCGGGACAGGCTATGGCTACACCTTC. The rearrangement links TRBV28 to TRBJ1-2, with TRBD1 matching 8 bases. This CDR3 is 14 amino acids long. V was clipped by 6 bases and J by 4 bases; unmatched bases: 7. In germline, CDR1 is MDHEN, CDR2 SYDVKM.

This clonotype has more than one count but fewer than ten. V is TRBV7-9 and J is TRBJ1-5, with D unclear. V was pared by 1 base and J by 5 bases, with 6 bases between. The CDR3 has 13 residues. Germline CDR1 is SEHNR and CDR2 is FQNEAQ (reference sequence). As DNA, the CDR3 is TGTGCCAGCAGCTTAGGCCTCCATCAGCCCCAGCATTTT. Translation: CASSLGLHQPQHF.

This clonotype was seen only a few times. The chain couples TRBV7-8 to TRBJ1-6; D remains ambiguous. V was cut by 4 bases and J by 2 bases, with 12 bases left in between. The length of the CDR3 is 16 residues. The germline V gene has CDR1 SGHVS and CDR2 FQNEAQ. The CDR3 here is CASSYAERTYNSPLHF. The CDR3 region has the DNA TGTGCCAGCAGCTACGCTGAGCGGACCTATAATTCACCCCTCCACTTT.

There are many counts of this clonotype. The chain is built from TRBV6-5 and TRBJ2-3, with 7 bases matching TRBD2. The junction had 5 bases not matched to a gene; V was cut back by 6 bases and J by 2 bases. There are 14 residues in the CDR3. Germline lookup yields CDR1 MNHEY and CDR2 SVGAGI. CDR3 amino acids: CASRRGGDTDTQYF. Written as DNA, the CDR3 is TGTGCCAGCAGGAGGGGAGGGGACACAGATACGCAGTATTTT.

This clonotype has a handful of counts. The genes are TRBV12-3 or TRBV12-4 and TRBJ2-7; a possible D gene is TRBD1 (5 bases). The CDR3 sequence is 12 residues long. Trimming removed 7 bases at V and 7 bases at J, with 14 bases between. CDR3 coding DNA: TGTGCCAGCACCCCGACAGCGAGTGAGCAGTACTTC. As protein: CASTPTASEQYF.

This chain joins TRBV29-1 and TRBJ2-2; 8 nucleotides match TRBD2. This CDR3 is 15 amino acids long. The trim removed 6 bases at V and 4 bases at J, leaving 10 bases unmatched. Germline V gives CDR1 SQVTM, CDR2 ANQGSEA. The CDR3 coding sequence is TGCAGCGTGGGGGGCCCCGGGAGGGGCACCGGGGAGCTGTTTTTT. Translation gives CSVGGPGRGTGELFF.

With respect to this clonotype: As the CDR3 is not closed by the conserved phenylalanine or tryptophan, this likely results from a read error. This chain uses TRBV7-9 with TRBJ2-1; 7 bases line up with TRBD1. This CDR3 has 16 amino acids. Germline CDR1 and CDR2: SEHNR and FQNEAQ (reference sequence). V shed 4 bases, J shed 6 bases, and the junction held 12 bases outside the gene matches. Here the CDR3 DNA reads TGTGCCAGCAGCTACGCAGGGGGTCTTGCATCCAATGAGCAGTTCTCC. It specifies CASSYAGGLASNEQFS.

Concerning this clonotype: One junction end does not reproduce the germline sequence, and a read error may be involved. This rearrangement joins TRBV27 to TRBJ1-5; 9 nucleotides align to TRBD1. Germline-derived CDR1 and CDR2 are MNHEY and SMNVEV (reference sequence). The length of the CDR3 is 16 residues. The CDR3 nucleotides read TGTGCCAGCGGTTTCTCACAGGGGGCGGGCAATCAGCCCCAGCATTTT. The encoded protein is CASGFSQGAGNQPQHF.

The J gene is TRBJ1-1, the V gene TRBV27; TRBD1 might be the D (5 bases). Trimming left V 3 bases short and J 0 bases short, with 17 bases between. The germline V gene has CDR1 MNHEY and CDR2 SMNVEV (reference sequence). This CDR3 is 17 amino acids long. CDR3 protein: CASSLGVPGLMNTEAFF. The CDR3 region has the DNA TGTGCCAGCAGTTTGGGGGTCCCAGGGTTGATGAACACTGAAGCTTTCTTT.

The J gene is TRBJ1-2, the V gene TRBV12-3 or TRBV12-4, with D uncertain. CDR3 length: 13 amino acids. V lost 6 bases and J lost 6, with 14 bases in between. The CDR3 region is CASRPNIPDGYTF. CDR3 DNA: TGTGCCAGCAGACCAAACATCCCTGATGGCTACACCTTC.

This clonotype was picked up many times. The chain joins TRBV11-2 to TRBJ2-7, with D maybe TRBD2 (6 bases). This CDR3 comprises 15 residues. Trimming cost V 5 bases and J 3 bases, with 17 bases left between them. In germline, CDR1 is SGHAT, CDR2 FQNNGV. The CDR3 nucleotides are TGTGCCAGCAGCGCGCGGGCTAGCGTAAACTACGAGCAGTACTTC. Its translation: CASSARASVNYEQYF. The full variable domain, in which reference TRBV11-2 and TRBJ2-7 provide the parts outside the CDR3, is EAGVAQSPRYKIIEKRQSVAFWCNPISGHATLYWYQQILGQGPKLLIQFQNNGVVDDSQLPKDRFSAERLKGVDSTLKIQPAKLEDSAVYLCASSARASVNYEQYFGPGTRLTVT.

The V gene is TRBV7-2, the J gene TRBJ2-5; tentatively, D is TRBD1 (6 bases). This CDR3 spans 14 amino acids. Germline lookup yields CDR1 SGHTA and CDR2 FQGNSA. The V and J ends lost 1 base and 5 bases respectively, with 11 bases between them. This chain's CDR3 is CASSLGAGDETQYF. For the CDR3, the DNA is TGTGCCAGCAGCTTAGGGGCAGGGGACGAGACCCAGTACTTC.

The chain has TRBV7-9 and TRBJ1-2; TRBD1 agrees at 9 bases. This CDR3 spans 15 amino acids. Trimming at V came to 1 base and at J to 4 bases, leaving 4 bases not matched to a gene. Germline CDR1 reads SEHNR; CDR2 reads FQNEAQ (reference sequence). CDR3 in DNA: TGTGCCAGCAGCTTAGGGGGACAGGGTCTCTATGGCTACACCTTC. The encoded protein is CASSLGGQGLYGYTF. Combining the CDR3 with reference TRBV7-9 and TRBJ1-2 gives the whole variable domain DTGVSQNPRHKITKRGQNVTFRCDPISEHNRLYWYRQTLGQGPEFLTYFQNEAQLEKSRLLSDRFSAERPKGSFSTLEIQRTEQGDSAMYLCASSLGGQGLYGYTFGSGTRLTVV.

V is TRBV11-2 and J is TRBJ2-3; D is unclear. The V gene lost 1 base and the J gene lost 3 bases, with 8 bases spanning the gap. This CDR3 is built from 14 residues. Germline assignment: CDR1 SGHAT and CDR2 FQNNGV. The CDR3 bases are TGTGCCAGCAGCTTAGTCCAAGGGACAGATACGCAGTATTTT. It codes for CASSLVQGTDTQYF.

The chain links TRBV6-5 to TRBJ2-7; 12 nucleotides agree with TRBD2. This CDR3 region has 16 residues. V gave up 0 bases and J gave up 5 bases; unmatched junction bases: 5. Germline assignment: CDR1 MNHEY and CDR2 SVGAGI. CDR3 nucleotides: TGTGCCAGCAGTTACTCTCTAGCGGGAGGGCCCCACGAGCAGTACTTC. It codes for CASSYSLAGGPHEQYF.

V gene TRBV28 combines with J gene TRBJ1-6; TRBD1 agrees at 9 bases. The CDR3 has 17 residues. The V gene's germline CDR1 is MDHEN and CDR2 SYDVKM. Germline trimming cut 6 bases from V and 10 bases from J; bases unmatched to any gene: 16. The CDR3 reads CASSLTGGGLFVSPLHF. Here the CDR3 DNA reads TGTGCCAGCAGCCTTACAGGGGGCGGCCTTTTCGTATCACCCCTCCACTTT.

This clonotype was recorded a few times. The chain is built from TRBV11-3 and TRBJ2-7; TRBD1 agrees at 11 bases. V gave up 5 bases and J gave up 4 bases; unmatched junction bases: 7. Germline CDR1 reads SGHNT; CDR2 reads YENEEA. The CDR3 covers 15 residues. The CDR3 here is CASSRAGTGGYEQYF. The CDR3 DNA sequence: TGTGCCAGCAGCCGCGCCGGGACAGGGGGTTACGAGCAGTACTTC.

V is TRBV6-1 and J is TRBJ1-5; maybe TRBD1 (5 bases). V lost 8 bases and J lost 4, with 21 bases in between. The length of the CDR3 is 16 residues. CDR1 and CDR2 (germline): MNHNS, SASEGT. The CDR3 region is CASGQGTPGNNQPQHF. Written as DNA, the CDR3 is TGTGCCAGCGGACAAGGGACCCCAGGGAATAATCAGCCCCAGCATTTT.

This clonotype showed up many times. V is TRBV5-1 and J is TRBJ2-6; tentatively, D is TRBD1 (5 bases). V lost 4 bases, J lost 0 bases, and 14 bases lay in between. Germline V CDR1 and CDR2: SGHRS, YFSETQ. This CDR3 has 17 residues. CDR3 amino acids: CASSRGSGFSGANVLTF. The DNA of the CDR3 is TGCGCCAGCAGCAGGGGCTCAGGATTCTCTGGGGCCAACGTCCTGACTTTC.

This clonotype was seen a handful of times. This chain connects TRBV7-3 to TRBJ1-6, with 7 positions matching TRBD1. CDR1 is SGHTA and CDR2 is FQGTGA in the germline V gene. With V trimmed by 2 bases and J by 7 bases, 5 bases remained unmatched. The CDR3 runs to 15 residues. CDR3 amino acids: CASSLGDRDNSPLHF. The CDR3 nucleotides are TGTGCCAGCAGCTTAGGCGACAGGGACAATTCACCCCTCCACTTT. The variable domain in full, with the rest retrieved from reference TRBV7-3 and TRBJ1-6, is GAGVSQTPSNKVTEKGKYVELRCDPISGHTALYWYRQSLGQGPEFLIYFQGTGAADDSGLPNDRFFAVRPEGSVSTLKIQRTERGDSAVYLCASSLGDRDNSPLHFGNGTRLTVT.

The V call is TRBV20-1, the J call TRBJ1-5; 10 positions agree with TRBD1. The CDR3 has 15 amino acids. Looked up from germline, CDR1 is DFQATT and CDR2 is SNEGSKA (reference sequence). J gave up 2 bases and V 3 bases, and 4 bases lay outside the gene matches. Written as DNA, the CDR3 is TGCAGTGCTAGGGACAGGGGGGACGGCAATCAGCCCCAGCATTTT. Translated: CSARDRGDGNQPQHF.

This chain joins TRBV6-5 and TRBJ1-2; TRBD1 matches at 10 bases. The CDR3 runs 14 residues. The V gene end was trimmed by 6 bases and the J gene end by 3 bases; junction bases not matched to a gene: 4. Germline CDR1 and CDR2: MNHEY and SVGAGI. CDR3 amino acids: CASRAGTGDYGYTF. The CDR3 coding sequence is TGTGCCAGCAGGGCCGGGACAGGGGACTATGGCTACACCTTC.

This clonotype has a handful of counts. The rearrangement joins TRBV6-5 to TRBJ2-5; perhaps TRBD2 as D (6 bases). The germline V gene encodes CDR1 MNHEY and CDR2 SVGAGI. V lost 2 bases and J lost 1, with 8 bases in between. The CDR3 is 14 residues long. The CDR3 DNA follows: TGTGCCAGCAGTTACGGGCGGGGCCAAGAGACCCAGTACTTC. Translating gives CASSYGRGQETQYF.

The CDR3 nucleotides read TGTGCCAGCAAAACAGACCTCAGCACAGATACGCAGTATTTT. The encoded protein is CASKTDLSTDTQYF. The rearrangement links TRBV2 to TRBJ2-3; D ambiguous. V gave up 7 bases and J gave up 0 bases, with 11 bases separating them. This CDR3 has 14 residues. Looked up from germline, CDR1 is SNHLY and CDR2 is FYNNEI.

The chain has TRBV27 and TRBJ2-3, with unresolved D. Germline values: CDR1 MNHEY, CDR2 SMNVEV (reference sequence). The CDR3 is 13 residues long. Trimming took 2 bases from V and 4 from J, leaving 7 bases between them. Here the CDR3 reads CASSLPRSDTQYF. The CDR3 DNA sequence: TGTGCCAGCAGTTTACCCCGTTCAGATACGCAGTATTTT.

This clonotype appeared a few times. V usage is TRBV30 and J usage is TRBJ2-3; D not certain. Germline V gene lookup returns CDR1 GTSNPN and CDR2 SVGIG (reference sequence). V lost 4 bases, J lost 1 base, and 9 bases lay in between. This CDR3 is 13 amino acids long. In DNA form, the CDR3 reads TGTGCCTGGACTATCGGAGGCACAGATACGCAGTATTTT. Amino acid sequence: CAWTIGGTDTQYF.